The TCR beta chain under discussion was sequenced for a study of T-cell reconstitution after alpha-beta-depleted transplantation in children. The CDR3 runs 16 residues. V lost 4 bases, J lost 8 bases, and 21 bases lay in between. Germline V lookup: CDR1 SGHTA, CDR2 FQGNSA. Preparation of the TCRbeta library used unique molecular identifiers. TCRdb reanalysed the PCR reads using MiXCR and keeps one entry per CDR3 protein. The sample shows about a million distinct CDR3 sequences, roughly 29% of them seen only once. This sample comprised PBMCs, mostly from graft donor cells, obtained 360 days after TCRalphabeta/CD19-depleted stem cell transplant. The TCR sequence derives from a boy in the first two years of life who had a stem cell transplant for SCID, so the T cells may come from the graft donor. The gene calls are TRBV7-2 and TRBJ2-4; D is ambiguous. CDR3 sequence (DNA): TGTGCCAGCAGCTCCGAGACAAGAAAAGGTGGAGACATTCAGTACTTC. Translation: CASSSETRKGGDIQYF.